The sequence of this T cell receptor (beta chain) was determined in a study of cytomegalovirus exposure and HLA in healthy donors. Whole-study results and caveats: The analysis excluded some indistinguishable V segments, including TRBV6-2 and TRBV6-3.

As for this clone: Its target is unknown.

CDR1 and CDR2 (germline): SGHNT, YYREEE (reference sequence). The V and J ends lost 4 bases and 0 bases respectively, with 15 bases between them. CDR3 size: 16 residues. The PCR used 60 Vbeta and 13 Jbeta primers. Profiled with immunoSEQ multiplex PCR; TCRdb holds only in-frame clones, not every one. The sample totals just under 90,000 clones. The chain employs TRBV5-4 and TRBJ2-3; perhaps TRBD2 as D (7 bases). Sequenced: PBMCs. The source of this sequence is a girl aged 10 to 17 in good health and CMV-seropositive. The CDR3 DNA follows: TGTGCCAGCAGCCATCCTACGGGGGGCAGCACAGATACGCAGTATTTT. Protein product: CASSHPTGGSTDTQYF.